One and the same sample provided the 29 T cell receptor beta chains below, sequenced in a study of CD8 T cells in ankylosing spondylitis. Study-level findings and limits: A TCR beta motif made of fewer than ten highly homologous variants seemed typical of ankylosing spondylitis blood.

TCRdb redid the calling of the 5' RACE reads with MiXCR, one entry per CDR3 protein. The repertoire holds hundreds of thousands of distinct CDR3 sequences, with roughly 25% as singletons. Their cognate antigens are unknown. The source material was blood, either unsorted or a sorted T cell fraction (not recorded which). These receptors were taken from a male donor with ankylosing spondylitis.

V is TRBV20-1 and J is TRBJ2-7; 7 nucleotides match TRBD2. V was pared by 3 bases and J by 6 bases, with 8 bases of the junction left unmatched. Germline V CDR1 and CDR2: DFQATT, SNEGSKA (reference sequence). This CDR3 has 13 residues. The CDR3 region has the DNA TGCAGTGCTAGGGTTGACGGGAGGCCCGAGCAGTACGTC. Protein sequence: CSARVDGRPEQYV.

The chain has TRBV30 and TRBJ1-1; D call uncertain. Deletions cut 0 bases from V and 5 bases from J, with 13 bases between. Germline V lookup: CDR1 GTSNPN, CDR2 SVGIG (reference sequence). The CDR3 sequence is 14 residues long. CDR3 nucleotides: TGTGCCTGGAGTGTAATTGGGTCGAGAACTGAAGCTTTCTTT. Amino acid sequence: CAWSVIGSRTEAFF.

This rearrangement joins TRBV7-2 to TRBJ1-2; 7 positions agree with TRBD1. The germline CDR1 and CDR2 sequences are SGHTA and FQGNSA. This CDR3 is 13 amino acids long. Losses at the gene ends were 5 bases for V and 9 bases for J; bases not matched to a gene: 9. The CDR3 DNA is TGTGCCAGCAGCGCCGGGACAGTTTATCGCTACACCTTC. It translates to CASSAGTVYRYTF.

The chain combines TRBV19 with TRBJ1-2, with D uncertain. Germline V gene data show CDR1 as LNHDA and CDR2 as SQIVND (reference sequence). V shed 2 bases and J shed 5 bases, with 9 bases lying between them. The CDR3 contains 13 residues. The CDR3: CASSITASYGYTF. The CDR3 region has the DNA TGTGCCAGTAGTATAACAGCCTCATATGGCTACACCTTC.

The chain has TRBV12-3 or TRBV12-4 and TRBJ1-5; 9 positions match TRBD1. This CDR3 contains 13 residues. The trim removed 10 bases at V and 5 bases at J, leaving 6 bases unmatched. The chain's CDR3 is CATGQGLHQPQHF. CDR3 DNA: TGTGCCACCGGACAGGGGCTACATCAGCCCCAGCATTTT.

The V and J genes are TRBV29-1 and TRBJ1-1, with D unclear. Per germline, CDR1 SQVTM and CDR2 ANQGSEA. Trimming removed 2 bases from V and 8 bases from J, with 18 bases in between. The CDR3 is 14 residues long. The CDR3 sequence is CSVEPRQTLREAFF. CDR3 DNA: TGCAGCGTTGAACCACGGCAGACTTTAAGAGAAGCTTTCTTT.

In its sample, this clonotype was seen a few times. The chain couples TRBV10-3 to TRBJ1-5; 7 bases match TRBD1. The CDR3 is 14 residues long. Per the germline V gene, CDR1 is ENHRY and CDR2 is SYGVKD. V dropped 4 bases and J dropped 4; count of bases not matched to a gene: 4. The CDR3 nucleotides read TGTGCCATCAGTGGGACAGGAGAGAATCAGCCCCAGCATTTT. It yields the protein CAISGTGENQPQHF.

This clonotype was found a few times. The V gene is TRBV5-1, the J gene TRBJ2-7; D is unclear. The CDR3 is made up of 14 amino acids. The V end was cut by 0 bases, the J end by 9 bases, with 16 bases between. Germline CDR1 SGHRS, CDR2 YFSETQ. CDR3 sequence reads: CASSLDVASVGQYF. The CDR3 DNA is TGCGCCAGCAGCTTGGACGTGGCTTCTGTAGGGCAGTACTTC.

The chain employs TRBV2 and TRBJ2-7, with 8 bases matching TRBD1. The CDR3 runs to 15 residues. Germline CDR1 SNHLY, CDR2 FYNNEI. V shed 3 bases and J 3 bases; nucleotides not matched to a gene: 7. CDR3 amino acids: CASSDPPGQVYEQYV. CDR3 coding DNA: TGTGCCAGCAGTGACCCCCCGGGACAGGTCTACGAGCAGTACGTC.

The chain recombines TRBV3-1 with TRBJ2-1, with D maybe TRBD1 (6 bases). The CDR3 contains 15 residues. Germline lookup yields CDR1 LGHDT and CDR2 YNNKEL (reference sequence). V was pared by 1 base and J by 8 bases, with 15 bases between. CDR3 residues: CASSQGRTGTYEQFF. The CDR3 coding sequence is TGTGCCAGCAGCCAAGGGCGAACCGGGACATATGAGCAGTTCTTC.

This clonotype has ten or more counts. The chain combines TRBV7-9 with TRBJ1-1; no firm D call. Germline CDR1 SEHNR, CDR2 FQNEAQ (reference sequence). The CDR3 spans 12 residues. Trimming cost V 6 bases and J 4 bases, with 9 bases left between them. The CDR3 here is CASSLLGTEAFF. CDR3 coding DNA: TGTGCCAGCAGTTTGCTAGGCACTGAAGCTTTCTTT. Filled out from reference TRBV7-9 and TRBJ1-1, the complete variable domain reads DTGVSQNPRHKITKRGQNVTFRCDPISEHNRLYWYRQTLGQGPEFLTYFQNEAQLEKSRLLSDRFSAERPKGSFSTLEIQRTEQGDSAMYLCASSLLGTEAFFGQGTRLTVV.

This clonotype has only a few counts. The genes are TRBV20-1 and TRBJ1-1; D remains ambiguous. The CDR3 is 11 residues long. Germline-derived CDR1 and CDR2 are DFQATT and SNEGSKA (reference sequence). V lost 6 bases, J lost 0 bases, and 5 bases lay in between. CDR3 in amino acids: CSAQLNTEAFF. CDR3 nucleotide sequence: TGCAGTGCCCAGTTGAACACTGAAGCTTTCTTT.

The chain links TRBV7-9 to TRBJ1-2, with unresolved D. Germline CDR1 is SEHNR and CDR2 is FQNEAQ (reference sequence). Deletions cut 4 bases from V and 6 bases from J, with 9 bases between. CDR3 length: 12 amino acids. The CDR3 reads CASSSSRNGYTF. The DNA for the CDR3 is TGTGCCAGCAGCTCGTCCCGGAATGGCTACACCTTC. Looking up the rest from reference TRBV7-9 and TRBJ1-2 gives the full variable domain: DTGVSQNPRHKITKRGQNVTFRCDPISEHNRLYWYRQTLGQGPEFLTYFQNEAQLEKSRLLSDRFSAERPKGSFSTLEIQRTEQGDSAMYLCASSSSRNGYTFGSGTRLTVV.

This clonotype was picked up a small number of times. The V call is TRBV3-1, the J call TRBJ2-1; 7 nucleotides line up with TRBD2. V gave up 3 bases and J gave up 7 bases; unmatched junction bases: 12. Germline V gene sequence: CDR1 LGHDT, CDR2 YNNKEL (reference sequence). CDR3 length equals 16 residues. CDR3 in DNA: TGTGCCAGCAGCCAGTTAGGGGCGGGAGATCGGAATGAGCAGTTCTTC. Its translation is CASSQLGAGDRNEQFF.

This clonotype occurred a few times. The chain links TRBV24-1 to TRBJ2-1, with 10 positions matching TRBD2. The germline gives CDR1 KGHDR, CDR2 SFDVKD. Trimming took 5 bases from V and 4 from J; bases not matched to a gene: 4. The CDR3 is 15 amino acids. CDR3 region: CATSGTSGKYNEQFF. As DNA, the CDR3 is TGTGCCACCAGTGGGACTAGCGGAAAATACAATGAGCAGTTCTTC.

V usage is TRBV7-2 and J usage is TRBJ1-2; perhaps TRBD1 as D (5 bases). Trimming left V 1 base short and J 8 bases short, with 11 bases between. CDR3 length: 13 residues. The germline V gene encodes CDR1 SGHTA and CDR2 FQGNSA. In DNA, the CDR3 is TGTGCCAGCAGCTTAGTGGCCGGGGCCGGCTACACCTTC. Protein sequence: CASSLVAGAGYTF.

This clonotype was seen many times. The rearrangement joins TRBV12-3 or TRBV12-4 to TRBJ2-1; no clear D gene. V was cut by 3 bases and J by 3 bases, with 12 bases left in between. CDR3 size: 15 residues. CDR3 protein: CASSFSGGVYNEQFF. The CDR3 DNA reads as TGTGCCAGCAGTTTCTCGGGTGGGGTCTACAATGAGCAGTTCTTC.

This clonotype was recorded a few times. The J gene is TRBJ2-7, the V gene TRBV11-2; D is tentatively TRBD1 or TRBD2 (5 bases each). The germline gives CDR1 SGHAT, CDR2 FQNNGV. There are 15 residues in the CDR3. The V gene lost 5 bases and the J gene lost 4 bases, with 18 bases spanning the gap. As DNA, the CDR3 is TGTGCCAGCAGCCCAAACCCCGGGACGGAGTACGAGCAGTACGTC. Amino acid sequence: CASSPNPGTEYEQYV.

The J gene is TRBJ1-5, the V gene TRBV12-3 or TRBV12-4, with D perhaps TRBD1 (5 bases). V was pared by 5 bases and J by 0 bases, with 17 bases between. This CDR3 spans 17 amino acids. This CDR3 reads CASSPLRQTNSNQPQHF. The CDR3 nucleotides are TGTGCCAGCAGTCCCCTAAGACAGACTAATAGCAATCAGCCCCAGCATTTT.

The J gene is TRBJ1-1, the V gene TRBV19; D is possibly TRBD1 (6 bases). V gave up 5 bases and J gave up 0 bases, with 16 bases separating them. Germline lookup yields CDR1 LNHDA and CDR2 SQIVND (reference sequence). CDR3 length: 16 residues. This CDR3 reads CASSVRTEYMNTEAFF. DNA for the CDR3: TGTGCCAGTAGTGTAAGGACAGAATACATGAACACTGAAGCTTTCTTT.

CDR3 protein: CASSTLETPDTQYF. The CDR3 nucleotides read TGTGCCAGCAGTACTTTAGAAACCCCGGATACGCAGTATTTT. The V call is TRBV7-9, the J call TRBJ2-3; D is ambiguous. Germline lookup yields CDR1 SEHNR and CDR2 FQNEAQ (reference sequence). Between the trimmed V and J ends, which lost 6 bases and 6 bases, there was a span of 16 bases. This CDR3 comprises 14 residues.

This clonotype came up a few times. The chain links TRBV3-1 to TRBJ2-4; D may correspond to TRBD1 or TRBD2 (7 bases each). Germline CDR1 reads LGHDT; CDR2 reads YNNKEL (reference sequence). Trimming pared 4 bases from V and 0 bases from J, leaving 13 bases between. CDR3 length equals 16 residues. CDR3 protein: CASSRQGGRAKNIQYF. CDR3 DNA: TGTGCCAGCAGCCGACAGGGAGGGAGAGCCAAAAACATTCAGTACTTC.

This chain's CDR3 is CSATGVGYEQYV. The DNA of the CDR3 is TGCAGTGCTACCGGGGTGGGGTACGAGCAGTACGTC. The V gene is TRBV20-1, the J gene TRBJ2-7; tentative D call: TRBD2 (5 bases). The CDR3 extends over 12 amino acids. V was shortened by 4 bases and J by 4 bases, with 11 bases between the two germline ends. Germline V lookup: CDR1 DFQATT, CDR2 SNEGSKA (reference sequence).

A single count supports this clonotype. The gene calls are TRBV7-9 and TRBJ2-1, with TRBD2 matching 10 bases. The CDR3 totals 14 residues. Germline trimming cut 10 bases from V and 5 bases from J; bases unmatched to any gene: 8. CDR1 and CDR2 (germline): SEHNR, FQNEAQ (reference sequence). CDR3 protein: CATSLTSGNNEQFF. CDR3 nucleotide sequence: TGTGCCACCTCTCTAACTAGCGGGAACAATGAGCAGTTCTTC.

The chain carries TRBV5-1 and TRBJ2-1, with 10 nucleotides matching TRBD2. CDR3 size: 15 residues. Germline CDR1 SGHRS, CDR2 YFSETQ. V was pared by 6 bases and J by 5 bases, with 8 bases of the junction left unmatched. This CDR3 is CASTPSGSLHNEQFF. The DNA of the CDR3 is TGCGCCAGCACACCTAGCGGGAGTCTACACAATGAGCAGTTCTTC.

This clonotype was seen a handful of times. CDR3 DNA sequence: TGTGCCAGCAGCCAAGATTTGCTGGACAGAAGCACAGATACGCAGTATTTT. Translating gives CASSQDLLDRSTDTQYF. The chain carries TRBV4-2 and TRBJ2-3, with D possibly TRBD1 on 6 matching bases. The CDR3 is made up of 17 amino acids. Trimming left V 0 bases short and J 0 bases short, with 13 bases between. Germline V gene lookup returns CDR1 LGHNA and CDR2 YNFKEQ.

This chain links TRBV20-1 with TRBJ2-3, with 8 bases that match TRBD2. Germline V gene sequence: CDR1 DFQATT, CDR2 SNEGSKA (reference sequence). After removal of 2 bases from V and 1 base from J, the junction contained 2 bases not matched to a gene. The CDR3 runs 14 residues. For the CDR3, the DNA is TGCAGTGCTAGACATAGCGGGGGCACAGATACGCAGTATTTT. Translated: CSARHSGGTDTQYF.

This clonotype was picked up a small number of times. The V call is TRBV7-2, the J call TRBJ1-1, with 7 bases lining up with TRBD1. The CDR3 is made up of 14 amino acids. Per germline, CDR1 SGHTA and CDR2 FQGNSA. Trimming at V came to 3 bases and at J to 3 bases, leaving 4 bases not matched to a gene. CDR3 nucleotide sequence: TGTGCCAGCAGCTTGAAGGGGGCGCACACTGAAGCTTTCTTT. Protein: CASSLKGAHTEAFF.

The sample holds one count of this clonotype. This chain links TRBV12-3 or TRBV12-4 with TRBJ1-2, with TRBD1 identical over 7 bases. The J segment lost 5 bases and the V segment lost 5 bases, leaving 5 bases of the junction unmatched. This CDR3 is 13 amino acids long. The CDR3 sequence: CASSTGQVYGYTF. The CDR3 DNA reads TGTGCCAGCAGTACCGGACAGGTATATGGCTACACCTTC.